Below are 13 T cell receptor beta chains sequenced from a single sample in a study of human T cells and chemical hapten exposure. The time point was: patch test 1, 2 weeks after DPC sensitization. Treatment reported: therapeutic diphenylcyclopropenone sensitization with weekly scalp DPC. Via MiXCR, TCRdb re-called the RACE reads, giving one row per CDR3 protein. The sample lists tens of thousands of distinct CDR3 sequences, approximately 9.3% occurring once. The specimen comprised whole blood, sampled in connection with sensitization to the hapten diphenylcyclopropenone (DPC). The origin of the receptors is a woman between 35 and 50 years old with alopecia areata. Some clones in this sample may be carry-over from other donors' samples.

This clonotype has at least ten counts. The chain has TRBV4-1 and TRBJ1-1, with a weak D call TRBD1 (6 bases). V lost 4 bases and J 5 bases, leaving 17 bases between the germline ends. Looked up from germline, CDR1 is MGHRA and CDR2 is YSYEKL. This CDR3 is built from 15 residues. CDR3: CASSPRDIGGTEAFF. Here the CDR3 DNA reads TGCGCCAGCAGCCCACGGGACATAGGGGGTACTGAAGCTTTCTTT.

Only a few counts were recorded for this clonotype. This chain uses TRBV11-2 with TRBJ1-3, with 7 bases fitting TRBD1. V gave up 1 base and J gave up 0 bases; unmatched junction bases: 3. CDR1 and CDR2 (germline): SGHAT, FQNNGV. The CDR3 extends over 16 amino acids. The DNA for the CDR3 is TGTGCCAGCAGCTTAGGCGGGACAGACTCTGGAAACACCATATATTTT. Amino acid sequence: CASSLGGTDSGNTIYF.

This clonotype was observed at least ten times. The rearrangement uses TRBV4-3 and TRBJ2-7, with 8 bases lining up with TRBD2. V dropped 3 bases and J dropped 7; count of bases not matched to a gene: 8. This CDR3 region has 14 residues. Germline assignment: CDR1 LGHNA and CDR2 YSLEER. CDR3 coding DNA: TGCGCCAGCAGCCAGTCAGCGGGGGCCGGGGAGCAGTACTTC. The encoded protein is CASSQSAGAGEQYF.

This clonotype occurred many times. The chain recombines TRBV7-9 with TRBJ2-1; 8 positions agree with TRBD2. Per the germline V gene, CDR1 is SEHNR and CDR2 is FQNEAQ (reference sequence). The CDR3 covers 16 residues. Germline trimming cut 1 base from V and 5 bases from J; bases unmatched to any gene: 7. The CDR3 coding sequence is TGTGCCAGCAGCTTAGTAGGATTAGCGGGAAACAATGAGCAGTTCTTC. Translated, it gives CASSLVGLAGNNEQFF. Supplemented by reference TRBV7-9 and TRBJ2-1, the full variable domain reads DTGVSQNPRHKITKRGQNVTFRCDPISEHNRLYWYRQTLGQGPEFLTYFQNEAQLEKSRLLSDRFSAERPKGSFSTLEIQRTEQGDSAMYLCASSLVGLAGNNEQFFGPGTRLTVL.

The chain employs TRBV6-1 and TRBJ2-2, with a weak D call TRBD2 (5 bases). Trimming removed 2 bases from V and 1 base from J, with 8 bases in between. The CDR3 is made up of 15 amino acids. CDR1 is MNHNS, CDR2 SASEGT, per germline. CDR3 sequence: CASSELAGNTGELFF. The CDR3 DNA follows: TGTGCCAGCAGTGAACTAGCCGGGAACACCGGGGAGCTGTTTTTT.

This clonotype has at least ten counts. V gene TRBV20-1 combines with J gene TRBJ1-1; D gene ambiguous. The V gene's germline CDR1 is DFQATT and CDR2 SNEGSKA (reference sequence). The CDR3 has 13 amino acids. The V end lost 1 base, the J end lost 0 bases, and 6 bases lay between the germline ends. This chain's CDR3 is CSARVGMNTEAFF. The CDR3 bases are TGCAGTGCTAGAGTGGGGATGAACACTGAAGCTTTCTTT.

This clonotype was counted ten times or more. The chain is built from TRBV3-1 and TRBJ2-5; the D gene could be TRBD1 or TRBD2 (5 bases each). Trimming removed 2 bases at V and 5 bases at J, with 15 bases between. The CDR3 contains 15 residues. The germline gives CDR1 LGHDT, CDR2 YNNKEL (reference sequence). The CDR3 region is CASSQTGARSETQYF. DNA for the CDR3: TGTGCCAGCAGCCAAACCGGGGCCCGATCGGAGACCCAGTACTTC.

This chain uses TRBV7-8 with TRBJ2-1; 11 positions agree with TRBD2. Trimming took 8 bases from V and 6 from J; bases not matched to a gene: 3. This CDR3 spans 13 amino acids. Germline V gene lookup returns CDR1 SGHVS and CDR2 FQNEAQ. The CDR3: CASSSGGTNEQFF. Here the CDR3 DNA reads TGTGCCAGCTCTAGCGGGGGGACCAATGAGCAGTTCTTC.

This clonotype has a count of ten or more. The chain carries TRBV5-1 and TRBJ1-1; tentative D call: TRBD1 (6 bases). The V and J ends lost 1 base and 6 bases respectively, with 10 bases between them. This CDR3 is built from 13 residues. Germline CDR1 and CDR2: SGHRS and YFSETQ. CDR3 loop: CASSLTGIAEAFF. In DNA, the CDR3 is TGCGCCAGCAGCTTGACAGGGATCGCTGAAGCTTTCTTT.

In its sample, this clonotype was seen many times. The genes are TRBV21-1 and TRBJ2-7. TRBV21-1 is noted as a pseudogene. The CDR3 is made up of 9 amino acids. CDR3 bases: TGTGCCAGCAAAAGGGAGCAGTACTTC. Amino acid sequence: CASKREQYF.

This clonotype was observed a few times. The rearrangement joins TRBV7-3 to TRBJ2-1; perhaps D is TRBD1 or TRBD2 (5 bases each). The CDR3 length is 15 residues. V was pared by 4 bases and J by 5 bases, with 15 bases between. From germline, CDR1 is SGHTA and CDR2 FQGTGA. CDR3 amino acids: CASSSGLGPDNEQFF. The CDR3 DNA is TGTGCCAGCAGCTCCGGACTGGGGCCTGACAATGAGCAGTTCTTC.

In regard to this clonotype: This may be a read error, as it is one base from a much larger clone. The gene calls are TRBV12-3 or TRBV12-4 and TRBJ2-2; perhaps TRBD1 as D (6 bases). There are 14 residues in the CDR3. The germline V and J ends were trimmed by 8 bases and 7 bases, with 17 bases remaining between them. For the CDR3, the DNA is TGTGCCAGCGGACAACAGGGACGAGGCGGGGAGCTGTTTTTT. Its protein product is CASGQQGRGGELFF.

This clonotype was found a few times. The chain couples TRBV3-1 to TRBJ1-5, with D unresolved. Trimming pared 5 bases from V and 3 bases from J, leaving 8 bases between. The germline gives CDR1 LGHDT, CDR2 YNNKEL (reference sequence). There are 13 residues in the CDR3. The CDR3 nucleotides are TGTGCCAGCAGCGATGACACCAATCAGCCCCAGCATTTT. Amino acids: CASSDDTNQPQHF.